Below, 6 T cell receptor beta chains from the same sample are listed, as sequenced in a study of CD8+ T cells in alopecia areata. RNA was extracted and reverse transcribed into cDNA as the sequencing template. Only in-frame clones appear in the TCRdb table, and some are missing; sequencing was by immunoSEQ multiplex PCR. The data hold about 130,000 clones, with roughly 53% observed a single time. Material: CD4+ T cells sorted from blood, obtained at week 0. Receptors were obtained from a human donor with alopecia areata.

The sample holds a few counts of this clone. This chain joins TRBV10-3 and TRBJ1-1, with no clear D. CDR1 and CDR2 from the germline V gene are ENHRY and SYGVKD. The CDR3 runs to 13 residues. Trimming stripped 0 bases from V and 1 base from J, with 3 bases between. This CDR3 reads CAISESPNTEAFF. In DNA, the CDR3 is TGTGCCATCAGTGAGTCCCCGAACACTGAAGCTTTCTTT.

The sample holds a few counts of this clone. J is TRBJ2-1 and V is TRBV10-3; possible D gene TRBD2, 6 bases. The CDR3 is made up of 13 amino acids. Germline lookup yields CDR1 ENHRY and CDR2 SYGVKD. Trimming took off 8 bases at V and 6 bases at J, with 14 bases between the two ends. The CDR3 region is CAIGSLAGNEQFF. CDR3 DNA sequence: TGTGCCATCGGATCACTAGCAGGCAATGAGCAGTTCTTC.

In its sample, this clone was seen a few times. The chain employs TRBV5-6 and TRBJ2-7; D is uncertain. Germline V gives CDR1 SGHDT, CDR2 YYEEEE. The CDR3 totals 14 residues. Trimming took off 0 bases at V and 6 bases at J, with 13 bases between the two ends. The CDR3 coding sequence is TGTGCCAGCAGCTTGGGGCAGCCGTCTTTCGAGCAGTACTTC. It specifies CASSLGQPSFEQYF.

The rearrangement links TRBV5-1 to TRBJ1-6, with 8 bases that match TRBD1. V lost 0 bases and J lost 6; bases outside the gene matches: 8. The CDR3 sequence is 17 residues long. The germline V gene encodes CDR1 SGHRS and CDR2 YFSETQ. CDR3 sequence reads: CASSLVSGGRGNSPLHF. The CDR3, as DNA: TGCGCCAGCAGCTTGGTTTCAGGGGGCAGGGGTAATTCACCCCTCCACTTT.

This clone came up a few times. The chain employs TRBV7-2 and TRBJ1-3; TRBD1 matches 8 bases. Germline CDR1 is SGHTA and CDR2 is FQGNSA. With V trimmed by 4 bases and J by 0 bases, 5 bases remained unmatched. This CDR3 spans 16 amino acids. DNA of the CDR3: TGTGCCAGCAGCTCAGGGACAGGCTTCTCTGGAAACACCATATATTTT. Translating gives CASSSGTGFSGNTIYF.

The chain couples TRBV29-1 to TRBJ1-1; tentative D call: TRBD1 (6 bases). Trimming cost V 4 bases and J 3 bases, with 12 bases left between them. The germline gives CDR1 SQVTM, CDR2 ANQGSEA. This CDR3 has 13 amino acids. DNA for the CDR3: TGCAGCGTTGTCAGGGGCCGTGACACTGAAGCTTTCTTT. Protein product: CSVVRGRDTEAFF. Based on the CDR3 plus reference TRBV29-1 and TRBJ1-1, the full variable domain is SAVISQKPSRDICQRGTSLTIQCQVDSQVTMMFWYRQQPGQSLTLIATANQGSEATYESGFVIDKFPISRPNLTFSTLTVSNMSPEDSSIYLCSVVRGRDTEAFFGQGTRLTVV.